This TCR beta chain was identified during a study of T cells after yellow fever vaccination. The study, taken as a whole, reports: Most primary-vaccination clones recurred post-booster (approximately 96% CD4, more than 85% CD8). Researchers cautioned that FACS-sorted repertoires could harbor abundant clonotypes contaminating from the bulk population.

Conversion of TCR transcripts into cDNA relied on 5'RACE template switching, which added a universal primer site and UMIs. TCRdb independently ran MiXCR on the 5' RACE reads; one entry per CDR3 protein. The sample holds approximately 330,000 distinct CDR3 sequences; about 4% are singletons and the top ten take 20% to 25%. At least ten counts were recorded for this clonotype. Its antigen is undetermined. The receptor was isolated from a man in his late teens or twenties who received the YFV17D yellow fever vaccine. The starting material was PBMCs, obtained 5 days after the yellow fever booster vaccination.

CDR3 bases: TGCGCCAGCAGCCAAGGAGTCAGGGAGGACGGTGAGCAGTTCTTC. As protein: CASSQGVREDGEQFF. The genes are TRBV4-1 and TRBJ2-1; D may be TRBD2 (6 bases). Germline CDR1 is MGHRA and CDR2 is YSYEKL. The CDR3 contains 15 residues. Deletions cut 1 base from V and 9 bases from J, with 16 bases between.